The present T cell receptor beta chain was sequenced within a study of T cells in Graves' hyperthyroidism and ophthalmopathy. Study-wide background: Upon initial diagnosis and before any treatment, peripheral blood was collected. Study results and caveats: Ophthalmopathy was told apart from stable hyperthyroidism by a 13 V-J model.

This clonotype was observed a handful of times. Its antigen is still unknown. The study included ophthalmopathy patients with Clinical Activity Score at least 3, NOSPECS grade at least 4 and duration under 3 months. TCR beta CDR3 region amplification was performed from RNA transcripts. The TCR CDR3 was amplified in a first-round RT-PCR using the HTBI primer set. TCRdb reprocessed the multiplex PCR reads via MiXCR and lists one record per CDR3 protein. The sample records about 260,000 distinct CDR3 sequences, approximately 23% being singletons. V gave up 0 bases and J gave up 10 bases; unmatched junction bases: 6. The CDR3 consists of 16 residues. Germline values: CDR1 SGHRS, CDR2 YFSETQ.

The gene calls are TRBV5-1 and TRBJ2-1, with 14 bases aligning to TRBD2. Sample: blood. This receptor was identified in a man between 25 and 39 years old with Graves' ophthalmopathy. The CDR3 sequence: CASSLAGTSGSGEQFF. As DNA, the CDR3 is TGCGCCAGCAGCTTGGCAGGGACTAGCGGGAGTGGAGAGCAGTTCTTC.